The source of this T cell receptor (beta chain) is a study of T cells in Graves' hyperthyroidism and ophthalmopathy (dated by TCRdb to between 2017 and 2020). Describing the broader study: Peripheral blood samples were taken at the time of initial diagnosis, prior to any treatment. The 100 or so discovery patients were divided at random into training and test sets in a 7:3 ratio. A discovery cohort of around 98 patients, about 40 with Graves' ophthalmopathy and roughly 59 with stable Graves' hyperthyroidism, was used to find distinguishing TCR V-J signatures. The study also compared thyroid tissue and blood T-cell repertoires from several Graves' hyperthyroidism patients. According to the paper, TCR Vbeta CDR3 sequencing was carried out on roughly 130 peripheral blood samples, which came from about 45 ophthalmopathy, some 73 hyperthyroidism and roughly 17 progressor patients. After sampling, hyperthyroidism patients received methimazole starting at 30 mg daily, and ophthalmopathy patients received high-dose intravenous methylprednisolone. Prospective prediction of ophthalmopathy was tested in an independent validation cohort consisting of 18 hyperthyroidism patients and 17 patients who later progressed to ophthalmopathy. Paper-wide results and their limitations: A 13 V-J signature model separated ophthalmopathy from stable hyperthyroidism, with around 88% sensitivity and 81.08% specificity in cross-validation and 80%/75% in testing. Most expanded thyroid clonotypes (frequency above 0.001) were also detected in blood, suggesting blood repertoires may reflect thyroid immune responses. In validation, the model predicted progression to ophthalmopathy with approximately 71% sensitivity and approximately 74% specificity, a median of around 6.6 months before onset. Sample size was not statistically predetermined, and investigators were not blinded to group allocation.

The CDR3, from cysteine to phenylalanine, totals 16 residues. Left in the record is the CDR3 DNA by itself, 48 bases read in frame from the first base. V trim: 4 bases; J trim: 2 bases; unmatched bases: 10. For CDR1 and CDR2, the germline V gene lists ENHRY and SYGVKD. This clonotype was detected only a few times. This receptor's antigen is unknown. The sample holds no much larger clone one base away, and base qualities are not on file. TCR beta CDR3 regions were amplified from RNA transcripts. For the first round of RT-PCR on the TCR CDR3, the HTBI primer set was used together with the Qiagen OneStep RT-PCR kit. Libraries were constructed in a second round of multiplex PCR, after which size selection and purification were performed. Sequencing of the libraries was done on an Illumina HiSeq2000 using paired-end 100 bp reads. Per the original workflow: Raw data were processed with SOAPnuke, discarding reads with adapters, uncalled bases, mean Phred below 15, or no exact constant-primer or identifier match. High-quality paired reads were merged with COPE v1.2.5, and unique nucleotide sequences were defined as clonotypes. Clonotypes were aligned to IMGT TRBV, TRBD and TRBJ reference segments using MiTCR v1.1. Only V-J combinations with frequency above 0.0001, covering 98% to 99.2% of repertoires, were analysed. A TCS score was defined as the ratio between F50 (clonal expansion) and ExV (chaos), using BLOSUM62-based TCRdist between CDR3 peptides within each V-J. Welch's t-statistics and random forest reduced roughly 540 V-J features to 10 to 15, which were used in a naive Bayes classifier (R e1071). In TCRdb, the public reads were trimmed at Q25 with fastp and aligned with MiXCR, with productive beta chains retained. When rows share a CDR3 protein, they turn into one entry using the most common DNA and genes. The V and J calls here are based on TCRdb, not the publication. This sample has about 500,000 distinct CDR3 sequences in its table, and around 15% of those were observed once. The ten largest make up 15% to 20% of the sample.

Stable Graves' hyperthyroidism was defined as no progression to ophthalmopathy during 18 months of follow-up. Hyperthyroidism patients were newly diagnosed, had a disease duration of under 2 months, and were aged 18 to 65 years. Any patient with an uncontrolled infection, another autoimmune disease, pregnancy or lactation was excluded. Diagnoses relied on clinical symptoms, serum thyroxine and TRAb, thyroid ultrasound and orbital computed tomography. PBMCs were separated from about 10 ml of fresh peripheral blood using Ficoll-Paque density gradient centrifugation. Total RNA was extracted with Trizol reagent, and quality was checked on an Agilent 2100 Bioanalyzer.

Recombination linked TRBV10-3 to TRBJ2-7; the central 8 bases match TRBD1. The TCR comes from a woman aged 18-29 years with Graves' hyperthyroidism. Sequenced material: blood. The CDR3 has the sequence CAISASRDRPTYEQYF. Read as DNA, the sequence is TGTGCCATCAGTGCTTCCCGGGACAGGCCTACCTACGAGCAGTACTTC.